The 12 T cell receptor beta chains below were found in one sample sequenced in a study of T cell responses to AZD1222 COVID-19 vaccine. Generated by immunoSEQ multiplex PCR, the TCRdb table keeps only in-frame clones and is missing some. This table has fewer than 200,000 clones, around 92% appearing once. Sequenced here: peripheral blood, sampled on day 0 of AZD1222 vaccination. Receptors originate from an adult in good health.

The chain recombines TRBV6-2 or TRBV6-3 with TRBJ2-7; possibly TRBD1 or TRBD2 for D (5 bases each). V lost 5 bases, J lost 0 bases, and 17 bases lay in between. The CDR3 spans 16 residues. Germline values: CDR1 MNHEY, CDR2 SVGEGT. The CDR3 reads CASSTRQTMLSYEQYV. The CDR3 coding sequence is TGTGCCAGCAGTACTAGACAGACCATGCTCTCCTACGAGCAGTACGTC.

The rearrangement links TRBV7-2 to TRBJ2-1; 10 nucleotides agree with TRBD2. Germline loops: CDR1 SGHTA, CDR2 FQGNSA. J was trimmed by 2 bases and V by 0 bases; bases with no gene match: 4. The CDR3 has 17 residues. The CDR3 spells CASSLAGSGGAYNEQFF. In nucleotides, the CDR3 is TGTGCCAGCAGCTTAGCGGGAAGCGGGGGGGCCTACAATGAGCAGTTCTTC.

This chain joins TRBV18 and TRBJ1-1; possibly TRBD1 for D (5 bases). Germline V CDR1 and CDR2: KGHSH, LQKENI. This CDR3 is 14 amino acids long. V was pared by 3 bases and J by 5 bases, with 13 bases between. In nucleotides, the CDR3 is TGTGCCAGCTCACCCGAGGGGAGGGGAACTGAAGCTTTCTTT. Protein: CASSPEGRGTEAFF.

The chain links TRBV2 to TRBJ2-7, with 10 bases aligning to TRBD2. This CDR3 has 14 residues. Germline V lookup: CDR1 SNHLY, CDR2 FYNNEI. V dropped 5 bases and J dropped 1; count of bases not matched to a gene: 2. DNA for the CDR3: TGTGCCAGCAGTATTAGCGGGAGGTCCTACGAGCAGTACTTC. It codes for CASSISGRSYEQYF.

This chain uses TRBV3-1 (or the pseudogene TRBV3-2) with TRBJ2-1; 7 positions agree with TRBD2. The germline gives CDR1 LGHDT, CDR2 YNNKEL (reference sequence). The CDR3 length is 15 residues. J gave up 2 bases and V 4 bases, and 5 bases lay outside the gene matches. CDR3 region: CASSLWAGAYNEQFF. The CDR3 nucleotides are TGTGCCAGCAGCCTTTGGGCGGGAGCCTACAATGAGCAGTTCTTC.

The CDR3, as DNA: TGTGCCAGCAGTGAAGCGCTCGGGCAGCAAGAGACCCAGTACTTC. Its translation is CASSEALGQQETQYF. This sequence joins TRBV2 and TRBJ2-5; D remains unclear. The CDR3 covers 15 residues. CDR1 is SNHLY, CDR2 FYNNEI, per germline. V was shortened by 0 bases and J by 2 bases, with 10 bases between the two germline ends.

In its sample, this clone was seen once. The chain combines TRBV18 with TRBJ2-7, with D perhaps matching TRBD1 (6 bases). Germline V gene lookup returns CDR1 KGHSH and CDR2 LQKENI. Trimming shortened V by 5 bases and J by 8 bases, and 16 bases separated the two germline ends. The CDR3 runs to 13 residues. This CDR3 reads CASSTGQFWQQYF. DNA of the CDR3: TGTGCCAGCTCAACCGGACAGTTCTGGCAGCAGTACTTC. The full variable domain, completed using reference TRBV18 and TRBJ2-7, is NAGVMQNPRHLVRRRGQEARLRCSPMKGHSHVYWYRQLPEEGLKFMVYLQKENIIDESGMPKERFSAEFPKEGPSILRIQQVVRGDSAAYFCASSTGQFWQQYFGPGTRLTVT.

The chain joins TRBV7-2 to TRBJ2-7, with TRBD1 as a possible D gene (6 bases). There are 15 residues in the CDR3. Between the trimmed V and J ends, which lost 2 bases and 2 bases, there was a span of 13 bases. Germline CDR1 SGHTA, CDR2 FQGNSA. This CDR3 is CASSLRSDSTYEQYF. Written as DNA, the CDR3 is TGTGCCAGCAGCTTAAGGTCGGACAGCACCTACGAGCAGTACTTC. Drawing the rest from reference TRBV7-2 and TRBJ2-7, the complete variable domain is GAGVSQSPSNKVTEKGKDVELRCDPISGHTALYWYRQSLGQGLEFLIYFQGNSAPDKSGLPSDRFSAERTGGSVSTLTIQRTQQEDSAVYLCASSLRSDSTYEQYFGPGTRLTVT.

This clone was recorded only once. The gene calls are TRBV7-9 and TRBJ2-3, with 8 bases matching TRBD1. The germline CDR1 and CDR2 sequences are SEHNR and FQNEAQ (reference sequence). The CDR3 loop spans 16 amino acids. V was pared by 2 bases and J by 2 bases, with 6 bases of the junction left unmatched. The CDR3 sequence: CASSLRAGGPTDTQYF. DNA for the CDR3: TGTGCCAGCAGCTTACGGGCAGGGGGCCCCACAGATACGCAGTATTTT.

The chain uses TRBV21-1 and TRBJ2-7; TRBD1, the table's D call, lacks a check against the DNA. TRBV21-1 is a recognized pseudogene. The CDR3 loop spans 14 amino acids. In DNA form, the CDR3 reads TGTGCCAGCGGCCCAGGGGTTCCCTCCTACGAGCAGTACTTC. Translating it yields CASGPGVPSYEQYF.

This chain joins TRBV6-5 and TRBJ1-1; no firm D call. V lost 0 bases and J 7 bases, leaving 6 bases between the germline ends. The germline gives CDR1 MNHEY, CDR2 SVGAGI. CDR3 size: 12 residues. CDR3 bases: TGTGCCAGCAGTTACTCCACCGGTGAAGCTTTCTTT. Its protein is CASSYSTGEAFF.

The V gene is TRBV27, the J gene TRBJ2-1; the match to TRBD1 covers 8 bases. Germline lookup yields CDR1 MNHEY and CDR2 SMNVEV (reference sequence). V lost 5 bases and J lost 12; bases outside the gene matches: 18. This CDR3 is built from 16 residues. CDR3 amino acids: CASSPTQQGAKKRQFF. In nucleotides, the CDR3 is TGTGCCAGCAGTCCGACCCAGCAGGGGGCTAAGAAAAGGCAGTTCTTC.